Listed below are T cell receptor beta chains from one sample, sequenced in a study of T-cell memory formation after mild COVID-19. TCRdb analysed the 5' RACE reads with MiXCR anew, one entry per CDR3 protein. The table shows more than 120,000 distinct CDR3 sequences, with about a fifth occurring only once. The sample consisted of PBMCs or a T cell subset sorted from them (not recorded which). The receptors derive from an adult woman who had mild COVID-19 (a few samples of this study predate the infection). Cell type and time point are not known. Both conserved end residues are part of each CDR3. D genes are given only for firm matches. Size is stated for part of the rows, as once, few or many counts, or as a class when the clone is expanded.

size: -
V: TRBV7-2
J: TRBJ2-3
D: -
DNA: TGTGCCAGCAGCTTAAATAAGCGGGGCACAGATACGCAGTATTTT
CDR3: CASSLNKRGTDTQYF

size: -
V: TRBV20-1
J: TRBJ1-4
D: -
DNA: TGCAGTGCCACTAGGGGGACATTCCTCGATGAAAAACTGTTTTTT
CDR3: CSATRGTFLDEKLFF

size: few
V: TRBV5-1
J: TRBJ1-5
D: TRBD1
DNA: TGCGCCAGCAGCTCAGGGACAGGGGGACCGGCGAGCAATCAGCCCCAGCATTTT
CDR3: CASSSGTGGPASNQPQHF

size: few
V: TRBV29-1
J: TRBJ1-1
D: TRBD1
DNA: TGCAGCGTCCACAGGGGCACTGAAGCTTTCTTT
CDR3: CSVHRGTEAFF

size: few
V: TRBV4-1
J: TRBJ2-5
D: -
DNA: TGCGCCAGCAGCCAAGATATCCTTACCCAGTACTTC
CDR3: CASSQDILTQYF

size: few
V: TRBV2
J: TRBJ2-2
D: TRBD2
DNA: TGTGCCAGCAACTTAGCGGGCACCGGGGAGCTGTTTTTT
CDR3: CASNLAGTGELFF

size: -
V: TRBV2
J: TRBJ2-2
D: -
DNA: TGTGCCAGCAGGAAGGGGGGTGTGGACACCGGGGAGCTGTTTTTT
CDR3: CASRKGGVDTGELFF

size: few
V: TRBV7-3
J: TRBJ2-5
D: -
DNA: TGTGCCAGCAGCTTAGGAAAGGGGGAGACCCAGTACTTC
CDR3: CASSLGKGETQYF

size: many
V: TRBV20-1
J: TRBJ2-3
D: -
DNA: TGCAGTGCTAGAGGGCCCAGAACGCAGTATTTT
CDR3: CSARGPRTQYF

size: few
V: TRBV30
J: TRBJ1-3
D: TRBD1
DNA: TGTGCCTGGAGTGGGACAGGGGGAAACACCATATATTTT
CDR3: CAWSGTGGNTIYF

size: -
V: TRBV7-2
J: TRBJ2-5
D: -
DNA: TGTGCCAGCAGCTTCTGGGCCCAAGAGACCCAGTACTTC
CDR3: CASSFWAQETQYF

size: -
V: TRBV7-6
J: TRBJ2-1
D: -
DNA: TGTGCCAGCAGCTCCGGGACGGAGCCTAGCTCCTACAATGAGCAGTTCTTC
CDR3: CASSSGTEPSSYNEQFF

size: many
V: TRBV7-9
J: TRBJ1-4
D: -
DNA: TGTGCCAGCAGCTTACCAGGGGCAACTAATGAAAAACTGTTTTTT
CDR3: CASSLPGATNEKLFF

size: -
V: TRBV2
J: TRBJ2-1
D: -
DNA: TGTGCCAGCAGTGAAGGACTCTACAATGAGCAGTTCTTC
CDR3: CASSEGLYNEQFF

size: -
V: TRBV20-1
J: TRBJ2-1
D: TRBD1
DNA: TGCAGTGCTAGAGCATCAGGGGGCAATGAGCAGTTCTTC
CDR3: CSARASGGNEQFF

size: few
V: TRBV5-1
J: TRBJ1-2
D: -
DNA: TGCGCCAGCAGCTTGGAAAGGGGAGGCTACACCTTC
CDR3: CASSLERGGYTF

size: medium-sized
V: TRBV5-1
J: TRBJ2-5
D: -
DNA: TGCGCCAGCAGCTTTAGGGCTGAAGAGACCCAGTACTTC
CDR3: CASSFRAEETQYF

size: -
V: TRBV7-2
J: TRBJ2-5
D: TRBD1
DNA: TGTGCCAGCAGCTACGGGACAGCCCAAGAGACCCAGTACTTC
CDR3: CASSYGTAQETQYF

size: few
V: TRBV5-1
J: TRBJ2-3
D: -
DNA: TGCGCCAGCAGCCTCCCTGGCAGGAGATATAGCACAGATACGCAGTATTTT
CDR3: CASSLPGRRYSTDTQYF

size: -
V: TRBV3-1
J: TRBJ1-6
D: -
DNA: TGTGCCAGCAGGGACGGAGTGGATAATTCACCCCTCCACTTT
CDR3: CASRDGVDNSPLHF

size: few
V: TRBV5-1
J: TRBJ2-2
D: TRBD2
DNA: TGCGCCAGCAGCTCTACGACTAGCAGCACCGGGGAGCTGTTTTTT
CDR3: CASSSTTSSTGELFF

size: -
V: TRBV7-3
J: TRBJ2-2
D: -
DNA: TGTGCCAGCAGCTTAGGGGGACTGACGAACACCGGGGAGCTGTTTTTT
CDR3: CASSLGGLTNTGELFF

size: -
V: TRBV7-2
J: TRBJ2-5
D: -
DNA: TGTGCCAGCAGCTTGTGGGGCCAGGGCCAAGAGACCCAGTACTTC
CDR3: CASSLWGQGQETQYF

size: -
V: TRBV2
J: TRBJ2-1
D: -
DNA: TGTGCCAGCAGTGGGAGTACGGGTTCGGGCAATGAGCAGTTCTTC
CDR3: CASSGSTGSGNEQFF

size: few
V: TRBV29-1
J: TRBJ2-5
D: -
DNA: TGCAGCGTTGATGGTAGTCAAGGCCAAGAGACCCAGTACTTC
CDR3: CSVDGSQGQETQYF

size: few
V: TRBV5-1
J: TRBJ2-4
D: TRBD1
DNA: TGCGCCAGCAGCTACGGACAGGGTCAAAACATTCAGTACTTC
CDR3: CASSYGQGQNIQYF

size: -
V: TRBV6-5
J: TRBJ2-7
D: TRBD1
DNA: TGTGCCAGCAGTTACAGAGGGGGCGTTTACGAGCAGTACTTC
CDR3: CASSYRGGVYEQYF

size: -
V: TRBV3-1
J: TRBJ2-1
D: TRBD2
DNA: TGTGCCAGCAGCCAAGTCGGGGGGGGCTTTATTGAGCAGTTCTTC
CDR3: CASSQVGGGFIEQFF

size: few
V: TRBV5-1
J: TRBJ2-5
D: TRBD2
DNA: TGCGCCAGCAGGGGACTAGCGGGATCAGAGACCCAGTACTTC
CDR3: CASRGLAGSETQYF

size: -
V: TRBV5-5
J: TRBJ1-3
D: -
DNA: TGTGCCAGCAGCTTGGGACAGAGCTCTGGAAACACCATATATTTT
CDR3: CASSLGQSSGNTIYF

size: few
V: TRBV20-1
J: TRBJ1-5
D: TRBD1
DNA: TGCAGTGCTCGACAGGGTCAGAGCAATCAGCCCCAGCATTTT
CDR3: CSARQGQSNQPQHF

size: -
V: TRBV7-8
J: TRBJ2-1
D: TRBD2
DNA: TGTGCCAGCAGCCTTCGCCCCGGGGCGGGAGTACTCATCCATGAGCAGTTCTTC
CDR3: CASSLRPGAGVLIHEQFF

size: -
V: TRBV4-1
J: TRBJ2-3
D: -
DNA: TGCGCCAGCAGCCAAGGTCTTTCGGCAGGGTGGGCAGATACGCAGTATTTT
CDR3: CASSQGLSAGWADTQYF

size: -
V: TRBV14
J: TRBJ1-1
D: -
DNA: TGTGCCAGCAGCCCAATGGGGCGCGTGAACACTGAAGCTTTCTTT
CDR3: CASSPMGRVNTEAFF